The count of the clone carrying this T cell receptor (beta chain) is one. Antigen unknown. TCRdb keeps only in-frame clones here, not all; method: immunoSEQ multiplex PCR. The table lists about 8,900 clones, about three quarters of them singletons. This sample is part of a study of vaccination effects on CD4 cells after COVID-19. The wider study: Sampling occurred a median 72 days post second dose, range 14 to 241.

Germline loops: CDR1 KGHSH, CDR2 LQKENI. Trimming took off 6 bases at V and 3 bases at J, with 15 bases between the two ends. This CDR3 is 14 amino acids long. Study conclusions and caveats: Cross-reaction with common cold coronaviruses was seen in only 1 of 255 vaccine-induced clones from healthy vaccinees. Whether induced by infection or by vaccine, clones showed marked clonal contraction late after vaccination.

With approximately 10 days of culture completed, CD4+ T cells were isolated. Everyone in the study got two shots of either the BNT162b2 or mRNA-1273 vaccine. On both days 3 and 7, half of the culture medium was replaced with IL-2 medium. This chain uses TRBV18 with TRBJ2-7, with D perhaps matching TRBD1 (5 bases). This TCR came from a human donor who received a COVID-19 vaccine. The specimen comprised CD4+ T cells from PBMCs cultured without peptide, sampled after COVID-19 vaccination. Here the CDR3 reads CASSPGAGNYEQYF. The CDR3 DNA is TGTGCCAGCTCCCCTGGGGCAGGGAACTACGAGCAGTACTTC. Supplemented by reference TRBV18 and TRBJ2-7, the full variable domain reads NAGVMQNPRHLVRRRGQEARLRCSPMKGHSHVYWYRQLPEEGLKFMVYLQKENIIDESGMPKERFSAEFPKEGPSILRIQQVVRGDSAAYFCASSPGAGNYEQYFGPGTRLTVT.